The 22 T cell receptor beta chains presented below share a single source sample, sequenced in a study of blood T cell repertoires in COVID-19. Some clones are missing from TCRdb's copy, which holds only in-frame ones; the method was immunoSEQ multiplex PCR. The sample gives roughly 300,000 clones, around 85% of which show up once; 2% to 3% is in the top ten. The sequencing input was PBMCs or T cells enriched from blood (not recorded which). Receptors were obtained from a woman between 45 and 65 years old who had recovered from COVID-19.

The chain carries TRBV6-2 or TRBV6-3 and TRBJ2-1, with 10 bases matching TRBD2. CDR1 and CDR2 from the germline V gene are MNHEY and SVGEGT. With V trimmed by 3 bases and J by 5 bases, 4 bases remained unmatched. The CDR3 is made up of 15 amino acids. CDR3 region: CASSYGLAVDNEQFF. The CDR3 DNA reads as TGTGCCAGCAGTTATGGACTAGCGGTCGACAATGAGCAGTTCTTC.

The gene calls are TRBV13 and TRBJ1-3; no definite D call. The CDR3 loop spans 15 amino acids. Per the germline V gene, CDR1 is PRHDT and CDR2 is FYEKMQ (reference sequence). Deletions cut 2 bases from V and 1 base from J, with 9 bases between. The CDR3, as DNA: TGTGCCAGCAGCTTATCCCGGCGGTCTGGAAACACCATATATTTT. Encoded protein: CASSLSRRSGNTIYF. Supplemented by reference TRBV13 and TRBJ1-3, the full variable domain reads AAGVIQSPRHLIKEKRETATLKCYPIPRHDTVYWYQQGPGQDPQFLISFYEKMQSDKGSIPDRFSAQQFSDYHSELNMSSLELGDSALYFCASSLSRRSGNTIYFGEGSWLTVV.

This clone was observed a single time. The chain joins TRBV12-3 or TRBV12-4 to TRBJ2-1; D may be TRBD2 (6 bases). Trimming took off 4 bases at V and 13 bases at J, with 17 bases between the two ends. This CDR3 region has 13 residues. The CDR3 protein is CASSSGDSPKQFF. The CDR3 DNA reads TGTGCCAGCAGTTCGGGGGACTCCCCCAAACAGTTCTTC.

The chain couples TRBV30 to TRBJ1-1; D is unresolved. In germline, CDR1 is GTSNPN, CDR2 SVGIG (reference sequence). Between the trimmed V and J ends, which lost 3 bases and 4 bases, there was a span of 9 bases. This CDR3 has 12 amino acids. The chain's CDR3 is CAWSTDGTEAFF. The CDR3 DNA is TGTGCCTGGAGCACAGACGGCACTGAAGCTTTCTTT.

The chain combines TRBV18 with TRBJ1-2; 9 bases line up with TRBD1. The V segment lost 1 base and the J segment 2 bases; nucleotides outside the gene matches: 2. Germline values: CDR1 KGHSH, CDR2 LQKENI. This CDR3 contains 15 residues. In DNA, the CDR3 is TGTGCCAGCTCACCACAGACAGGGGGGAACTATGGCTACACCTTC. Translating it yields CASSPQTGGNYGYTF.

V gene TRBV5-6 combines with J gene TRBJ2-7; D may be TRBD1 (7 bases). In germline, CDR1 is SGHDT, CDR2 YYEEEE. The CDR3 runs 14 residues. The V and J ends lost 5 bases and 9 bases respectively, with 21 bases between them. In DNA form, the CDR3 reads TGTGCCAGCAGATCAGGGGGGACGAGCCGCATGCAGTACTTC. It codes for CASRSGGTSRMQYF.

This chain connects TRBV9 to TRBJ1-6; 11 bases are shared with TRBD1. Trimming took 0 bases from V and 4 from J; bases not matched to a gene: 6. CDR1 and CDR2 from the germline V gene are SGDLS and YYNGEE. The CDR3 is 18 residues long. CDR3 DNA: TGTGCCAGCAGCGTAGATTCGGGGACAGGGGGTTATAATTCACCCCTCCACTTT. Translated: CASSVDSGTGGYNSPLHF.

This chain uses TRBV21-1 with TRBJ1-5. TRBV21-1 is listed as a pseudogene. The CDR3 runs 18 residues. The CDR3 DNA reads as TGTGCCAGCAGCAATAAGAGCAATTCACGGAGGTGCAATCAGCCCCAGCATTTT. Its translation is CASSNKSNSRRCNQPQHF.

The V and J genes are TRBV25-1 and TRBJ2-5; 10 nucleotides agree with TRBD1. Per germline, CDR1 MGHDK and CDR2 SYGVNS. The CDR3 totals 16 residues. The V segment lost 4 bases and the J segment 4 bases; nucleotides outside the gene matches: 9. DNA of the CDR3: TGTGCCAGCAGTGGTCGACAGGGGGCGCTCGGAGAGACCCAGTACTTC. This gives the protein CASSGRQGALGETQYF.

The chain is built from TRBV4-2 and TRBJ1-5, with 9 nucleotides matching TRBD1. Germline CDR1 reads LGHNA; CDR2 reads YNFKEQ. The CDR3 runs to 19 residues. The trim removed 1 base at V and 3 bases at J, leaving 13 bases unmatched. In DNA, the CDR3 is TGTGCCAGCAGCCAAGTGGCGGGACAGGGATCTCGATCCAATCAGCCCCAGCATTTT. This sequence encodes CASSQVAGQGSRSNQPQHF.

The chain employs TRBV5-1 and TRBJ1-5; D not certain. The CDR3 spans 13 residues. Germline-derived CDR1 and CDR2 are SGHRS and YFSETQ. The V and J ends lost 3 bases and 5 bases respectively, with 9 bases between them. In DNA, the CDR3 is TGCGCCAGCAGCTATTACTCGGATCAGCCCCAGCATTTT. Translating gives CASSYYSDQPQHF. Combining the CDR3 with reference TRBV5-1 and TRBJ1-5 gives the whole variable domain KAGVTQTPRYLIKTRGQQVTLSCSPISGHRSVSWYQQTPGQGLQFLFEYFSETQRNKGNFPGRFSGRQFSNSRSEMNVSTLELGDSALYLCASSYYSDQPQHFGDGTRLSIL.

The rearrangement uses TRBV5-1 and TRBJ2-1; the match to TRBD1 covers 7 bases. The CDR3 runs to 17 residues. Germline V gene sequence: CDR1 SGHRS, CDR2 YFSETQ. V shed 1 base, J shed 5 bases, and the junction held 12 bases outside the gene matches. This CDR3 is CASSLSGRQGVNNEQFF. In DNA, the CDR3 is TGCGCCAGCAGCTTGTCTGGGCGGCAGGGGGTCAACAATGAGCAGTTCTTC.

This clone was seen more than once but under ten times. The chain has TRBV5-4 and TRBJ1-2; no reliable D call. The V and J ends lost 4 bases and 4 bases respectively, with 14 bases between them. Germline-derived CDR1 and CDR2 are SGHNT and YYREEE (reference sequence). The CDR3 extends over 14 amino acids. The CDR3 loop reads CASSVPTASYGYTF. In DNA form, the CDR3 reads TGTGCCAGCAGCGTGCCAACTGCTAGCTATGGCTACACCTTC.

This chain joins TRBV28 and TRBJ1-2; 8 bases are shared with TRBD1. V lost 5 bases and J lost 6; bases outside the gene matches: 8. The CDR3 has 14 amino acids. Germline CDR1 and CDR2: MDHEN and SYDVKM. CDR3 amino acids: CASSLQGGLNGYTF. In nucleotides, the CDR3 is TGTGCCAGCAGTCTACAGGGGGGGTTGAATGGCTACACCTTC.

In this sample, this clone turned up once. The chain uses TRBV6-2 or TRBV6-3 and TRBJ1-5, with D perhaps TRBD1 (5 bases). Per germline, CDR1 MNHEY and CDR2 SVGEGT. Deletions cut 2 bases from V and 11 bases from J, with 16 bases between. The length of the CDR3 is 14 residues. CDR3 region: CASSYGAAWSAQHF. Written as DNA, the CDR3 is TGTGCCAGCAGTTACGGGGCAGCCTGGTCGGCCCAGCATTTT.

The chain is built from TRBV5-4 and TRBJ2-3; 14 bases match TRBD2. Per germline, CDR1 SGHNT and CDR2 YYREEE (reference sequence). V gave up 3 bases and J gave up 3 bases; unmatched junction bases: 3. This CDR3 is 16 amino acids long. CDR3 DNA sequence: TGTGCCAGCAGCTCGGGACTAGCGGGAGAAACAGATACGCAGTATTTT. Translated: CASSSGLAGETDTQYF.

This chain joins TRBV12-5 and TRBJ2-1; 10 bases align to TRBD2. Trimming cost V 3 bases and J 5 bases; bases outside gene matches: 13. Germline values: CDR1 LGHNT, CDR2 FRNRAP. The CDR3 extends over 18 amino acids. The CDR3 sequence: CASGFLRGLAGVHNEQFF. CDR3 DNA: TGTGCTAGTGGTTTCCTCCGCGGGCTAGCGGGAGTCCACAATGAGCAGTTCTTC.

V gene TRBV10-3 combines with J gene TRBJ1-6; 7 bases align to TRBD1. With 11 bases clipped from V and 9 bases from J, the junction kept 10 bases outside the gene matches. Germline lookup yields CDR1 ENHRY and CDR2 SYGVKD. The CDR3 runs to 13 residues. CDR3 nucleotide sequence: TGTGCCTCCTCTTCAGGGGGAGGTTCACCCCTCCACTTT. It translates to CASSSGGGSPLHF.

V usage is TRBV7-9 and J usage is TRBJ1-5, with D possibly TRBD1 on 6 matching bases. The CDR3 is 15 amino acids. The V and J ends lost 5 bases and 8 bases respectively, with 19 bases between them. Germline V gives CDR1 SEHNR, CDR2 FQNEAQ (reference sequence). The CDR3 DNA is TGTGCCAGCAGCCCCGGGGGGGCCCTGCGGAAGCCCCAGCATTTT. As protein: CASSPGGALRKPQHF.

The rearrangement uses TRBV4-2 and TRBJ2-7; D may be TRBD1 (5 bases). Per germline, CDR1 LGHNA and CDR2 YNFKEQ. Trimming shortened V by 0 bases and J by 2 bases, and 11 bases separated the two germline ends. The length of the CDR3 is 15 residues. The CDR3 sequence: CASSQDWGSTYEQYF. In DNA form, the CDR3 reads TGTGCCAGCAGCCAAGACTGGGGCAGTACCTACGAGCAGTACTTC.

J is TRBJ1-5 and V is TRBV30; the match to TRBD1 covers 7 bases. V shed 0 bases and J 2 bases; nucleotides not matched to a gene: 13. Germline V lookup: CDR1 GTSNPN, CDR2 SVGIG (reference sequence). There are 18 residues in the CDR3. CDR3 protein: CAWSVVTGDLHRNQPQHF. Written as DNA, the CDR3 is TGTGCCTGGAGTGTGGTAACAGGGGACCTTCATCGCAATCAGCCCCAGCATTTT.

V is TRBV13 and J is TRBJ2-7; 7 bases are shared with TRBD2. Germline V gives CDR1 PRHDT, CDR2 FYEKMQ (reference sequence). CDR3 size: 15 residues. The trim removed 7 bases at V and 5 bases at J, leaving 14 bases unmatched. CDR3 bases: TGTGCCAGCATGCTAGCGGAGGGGTCGGTTAACGAGCAGTACTTC. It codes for CASMLAEGSVNEQYF. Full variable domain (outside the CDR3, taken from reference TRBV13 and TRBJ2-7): AAGVIQSPRHLIKEKRETATLKCYPIPRHDTVYWYQQGPGQDPQFLISFYEKMQSDKGSIPDRFSAQQFSDYHSELNMSSLELGDSALYFCASMLAEGSVNEQYFGPGTRLTVT.